Listed here are 15 T cell receptor beta chains from one sample, sequenced in a study of blood T cells in healthy people across ages. Combining a sample-barcoded 5' primer with a J-beta primer mix, a second PCR ran for roughly 7 to 12 cycles. TCRdb analysed the 5' RACE reads with MiXCR anew, one entry per CDR3 protein. The table shows roughly 800,000 distinct CDR3 sequences, with around half occurring only once. Sequencing input: blood. All receptors derive from a man at least 80 years old in good health.

The rearrangement uses TRBV12-3 or TRBV12-4 and TRBJ1-1; maybe TRBD1 (5 bases). This CDR3 contains 14 residues. Trimming left V 5 bases short and J 1 base short, with 11 bases between. The CDR3 DNA reads TGTGCCAGCAGTGTACGAGGGGCGAACACTGAAGCTTTCTTT. Amino acids: CASSVRGANTEAFF.

This rearrangement joins TRBV7-2 to TRBJ2-2; 10 bases are a match to TRBD2. This CDR3 region has 19 residues. V shed 3 bases, J shed 7 bases, and the junction held 17 bases outside the gene matches. Germline values: CDR1 SGHTA, CDR2 FQGNSA. CDR3 DNA sequence: TGTGCCAGCAGCTTCCCGGTGTTTCTAGCGGGAGAGTGGGGCGGGGAGCTGTTTTTT. This sequence encodes CASSFPVFLAGEWGGELFF.

This clonotype has more than one count but fewer than ten. This clone may be a read error of a much larger clone one base away. This chain uses TRBV6-6 with TRBJ2-6; D ambiguous. Germline V gene lookup returns CDR1 MNHNY and CDR2 SVGAGI (reference sequence). Trimming took off 7 bases at V and 2 bases at J, with 0 bases between the two ends. CDR3 length: 11 residues. The CDR3 region is CASTGANVLTF. For the CDR3, the DNA is TGTGCCAGCACTGGGGCCAACGTCCTGACTTTC.

This clonotype has only a few counts. V gene TRBV7-9 combines with J gene TRBJ2-7; TRBD2 agrees at 11 bases. CDR3 length: 15 amino acids. Germline CDR1 is SEHNR and CDR2 is FQNEAQ (reference sequence). J was trimmed by 6 bases and V by 3 bases; bases with no gene match: 7. The CDR3 DNA reads as TGTGCCAGCAGCTTTATAACTAGCGGGAGCGTCGAGCAGTACTTC. Its translation is CASSFITSGSVEQYF.

V gene TRBV25-1 combines with J gene TRBJ2-7, with TRBD1 identical over 9 bases. The J segment lost 1 base and the V segment lost 7 bases, leaving 8 bases of the junction unmatched. Germline-derived CDR1 and CDR2 are MGHDK and SYGVNS. The CDR3 contains 15 residues. CDR3 sequence: CASTLTGGGSYEQYF. The CDR3, as DNA: TGTGCCAGCACCCTGACAGGGGGAGGGTCCTACGAGCAGTACTTC.

The chain links TRBV20-1 to TRBJ1-1; perhaps TRBD1 as D (6 bases). The CDR3 loop spans 14 amino acids. Germline V gene lookup returns CDR1 DFQATT and CDR2 SNEGSKA (reference sequence). V was clipped by 3 bases and J by 1 base, with 12 bases between them. The CDR3 DNA follows: TGCAGTGCTAGGGAGGGGGGTAGGAACACTGAAGCTTTCTTT. This codes for CSAREGGRNTEAFF.

This clonotype was seen many times. The rearrangement links TRBV25-1 to TRBJ1-1, with D uncertain. The CDR3 runs to 14 residues. The V gene lost 6 bases and the J gene lost 1 base, with 12 bases spanning the gap. Germline V gives CDR1 MGHDK, CDR2 SYGVNS. The CDR3 DNA reads TGTGCCAGCAGCAAGTCACACCCGAACACTGAAGCTTTCTTT. It codes for CASSKSHPNTEAFF. Complete variable domain (other parts from reference TRBV25-1 and TRBJ1-1): EADIYQTPRYLVIGTGKKITLECSQTMGHDKMYWYQQDPGMELHLIHYSYGVNSTEKGDLSSESTVSRIRTEHFPLTLESARPSHTSQYLCASSKSHPNTEAFFGQGTRLTVV.

This clonotype appeared a single time. This chain links TRBV24-1 with TRBJ2-6, with 8 bases aligning to TRBD1. The V segment lost 4 bases and the J segment 8 bases; nucleotides outside the gene matches: 6. In germline, CDR1 is KGHDR, CDR2 SFDVKD. The CDR3 covers 15 residues. The CDR3 is CATSDPGQGTNVLTF. As DNA, the CDR3 is TGTGCCACCAGTGACCCCGGACAGGGTACCAACGTCCTGACTTTC.

The V gene is TRBV6-5, the J gene TRBJ2-1, with 7 bases identical to TRBD1. This CDR3 comprises 15 residues. Trimming removed 5 bases from V and 4 bases from J; junction bases left unmatched: 8. The germline V gene encodes CDR1 MNHEY and CDR2 SVGAGI. This CDR3 is CASSRTGTAYNEQFF. CDR3 coding DNA: TGTGCCAGCAGTCGAACCGGGACAGCATACAATGAGCAGTTCTTC.

The table lists this clonotype with a few counts. The chain carries TRBV20-1 and TRBJ2-1, with TRBD2 matching 9 bases. Trimming removed 3 bases from V and 5 bases from J; junction bases left unmatched: 5. The CDR3 covers 14 residues. From germline, CDR1 is DFQATT and CDR2 SNEGSKA (reference sequence). This CDR3 reads CSASSGSRNNEQFF. The CDR3 nucleotides read TGCAGTGCTAGTAGCGGGAGTCGTAACAATGAGCAGTTCTTC.

The chain links TRBV14 to TRBJ1-2, with D unclear. Per germline, CDR1 SGHDN and CDR2 FVKESK. The V end lost 0 bases, the J end lost 5 bases, and 10 bases lay between the germline ends. The CDR3 has 14 residues. CDR3: CASSQDGSLYGYTF. CDR3 DNA: TGTGCCAGCAGCCAAGATGGGTCTCTGTATGGCTACACCTTC.

The chain has TRBV20-1 and TRBJ2-1; the match to TRBD2 covers 14 bases. Per the germline V gene, CDR1 is DFQATT and CDR2 is SNEGSKA (reference sequence). Trimming at V came to 4 bases and at J to 1 base, leaving 9 bases not matched to a gene. This CDR3 is 18 amino acids long. CDR3 in DNA: TGCAGTGCTACGCCCGGGACTAGCGGGAGTTGGTCCTACAATGAGCAGTTCTTC. Protein product: CSATPGTSGSWSYNEQFF.

The chain recombines TRBV5-1 with TRBJ2-3; TRBD2 might be the D (5 bases). This CDR3 has 15 residues. The V gene lost 1 base and the J gene lost 2 bases, with 11 bases spanning the gap. Germline loops: CDR1 SGHRS, CDR2 YFSETQ. In nucleotides, the CDR3 is TGCGCCAGCAGCTTGAATAGCGTGCTCACAGATACGCAGTATTTT. This translates into CASSLNSVLTDTQYF.

The chain is built from TRBV15 and TRBJ1-5; TRBD1 might be the D (5 bases). Trimming left V 0 bases short and J 11 bases short, with 11 bases between. CDR1 and CDR2 from the germline V gene are LNHNV and YYDKDF (reference sequence). The CDR3 is made up of 13 amino acids. The CDR3 coding sequence is TGTGCCACCAGCAGAGATACTTGGGGGTCCCAGCATTTT. Its translation is CATSRDTWGSQHF.

The sample holds a few counts of this clonotype. The chain couples TRBV6-1 to TRBJ2-3, with D perhaps matching TRBD2 (5 bases). Trimming removed 8 bases from V and 14 bases from J, with 35 bases in between. This CDR3 contains 17 residues. The germline V gene encodes CDR1 MNHNS and CDR2 SASEGT. The CDR3 sequence: CASGWPAVSGSHRYAYF. CDR3 in DNA: TGTGCCAGCGGATGGCCCGCGGTGAGCGGTAGCCACAGATACGCGTATTTT.